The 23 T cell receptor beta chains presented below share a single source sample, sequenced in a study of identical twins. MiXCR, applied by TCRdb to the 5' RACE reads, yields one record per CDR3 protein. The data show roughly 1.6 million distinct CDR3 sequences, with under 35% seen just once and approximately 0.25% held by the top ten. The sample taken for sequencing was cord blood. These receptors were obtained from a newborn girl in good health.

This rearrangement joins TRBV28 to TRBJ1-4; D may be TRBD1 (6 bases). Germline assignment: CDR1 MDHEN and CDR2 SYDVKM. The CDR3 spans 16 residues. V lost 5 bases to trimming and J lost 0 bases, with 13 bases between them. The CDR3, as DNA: TGTGCCAGCAGTCAACAGGGAGTCCCAACTAATGAAAAACTGTTTTTT. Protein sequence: CASSQQGVPTNEKLFF.

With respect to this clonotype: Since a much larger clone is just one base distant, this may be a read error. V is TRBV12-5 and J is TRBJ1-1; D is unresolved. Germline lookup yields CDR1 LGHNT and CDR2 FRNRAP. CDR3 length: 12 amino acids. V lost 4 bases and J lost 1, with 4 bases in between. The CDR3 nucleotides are TGTGCTAGTGGTTCGGGGAACACTGAAGCTTTCTTT. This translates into CASGSGNTEAFF. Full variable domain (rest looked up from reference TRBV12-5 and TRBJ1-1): DARVTQTPRHKVTEMGQEVTMRCQPILGHNTVFWYRQTMMQGLELLAYFRNRAPLDDSGMPKDRFSAEMPDATLATLKIQPSEPRDSAVYFCASGSGNTEAFFGQGTRLTVV.

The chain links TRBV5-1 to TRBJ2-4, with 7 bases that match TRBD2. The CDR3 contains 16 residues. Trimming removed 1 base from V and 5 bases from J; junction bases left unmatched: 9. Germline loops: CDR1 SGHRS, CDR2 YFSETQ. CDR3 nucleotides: TGCGCCAGCAGCTTGTGGGGGGGTGGCAGTGAAAACATTCAGTACTTC. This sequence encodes CASSLWGGGSENIQYF. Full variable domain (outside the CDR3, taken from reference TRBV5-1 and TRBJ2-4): KAGVTQTPRYLIKTRGQQVTLSCSPISGHRSVSWYQQTPGQGLQFLFEYFSETQRNKGNFPGRFSGRQFSNSRSEMNVSTLELGDSALYLCASSLWGGGSENIQYFGAGTRLSVL.

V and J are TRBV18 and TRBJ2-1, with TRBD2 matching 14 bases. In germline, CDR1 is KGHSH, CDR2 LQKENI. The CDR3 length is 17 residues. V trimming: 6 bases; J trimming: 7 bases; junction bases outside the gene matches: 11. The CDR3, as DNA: TGTGCCAGCTCGCCGACTAGCGGGGGGGCAAGAAGGAATGAGCAGTTCTTC. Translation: CASSPTSGGARRNEQFF.

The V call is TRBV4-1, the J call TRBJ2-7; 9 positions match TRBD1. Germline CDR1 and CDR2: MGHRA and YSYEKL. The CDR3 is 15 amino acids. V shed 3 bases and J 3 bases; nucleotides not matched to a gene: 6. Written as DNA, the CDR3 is TGCGCCAGCAGCCACGGGACAGGGCAAAACTACGAGCAGTACTTC. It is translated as CASSHGTGQNYEQYF.

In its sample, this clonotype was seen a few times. CDR3 in amino acids: CASSEALKSNQPQHF. The CDR3, as DNA: TGTGCCAGCAGTGAAGCGCTCAAGAGTAATCAGCCCCAGCATTTT. The J gene is TRBJ1-5, the V gene TRBV2, with D unclear. Trimming stripped 0 bases from V and 4 bases from J, with 10 bases between. The CDR3 sequence is 15 residues long. The germline gives CDR1 SNHLY, CDR2 FYNNEI. The full variable domain, with the rest looked up from reference TRBV2 and TRBJ1-5, is EPEVTQTPSHQVTQMGQEVILRCVPISNHLYFYWYRQILGQKVEFLVSFYNNEISEKSEIFDDQFSVERPDGSNFTLKIRSTKLEDSAMYFCASSEALKSNQPQHFGDGTRLSIL.

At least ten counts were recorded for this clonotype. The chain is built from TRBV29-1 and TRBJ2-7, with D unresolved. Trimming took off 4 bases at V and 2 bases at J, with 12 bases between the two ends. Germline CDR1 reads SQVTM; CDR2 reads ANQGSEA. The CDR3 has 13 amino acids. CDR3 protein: CSVVVRPAYEQYF. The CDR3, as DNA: TGCAGCGTTGTAGTCAGGCCCGCCTACGAGCAGTACTTC.

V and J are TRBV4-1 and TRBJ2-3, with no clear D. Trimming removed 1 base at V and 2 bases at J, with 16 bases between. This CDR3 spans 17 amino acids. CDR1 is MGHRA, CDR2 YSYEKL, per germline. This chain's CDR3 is CASSQALMAKFTDTQYF. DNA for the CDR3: TGCGCCAGCAGCCAAGCGCTTATGGCCAAGTTCACAGATACGCAGTATTTT.

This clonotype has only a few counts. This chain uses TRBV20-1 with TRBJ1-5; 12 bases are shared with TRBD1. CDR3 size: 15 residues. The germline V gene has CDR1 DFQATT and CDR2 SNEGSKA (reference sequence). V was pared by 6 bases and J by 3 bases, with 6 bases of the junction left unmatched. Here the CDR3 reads CSAAGTGGPNQPQHF. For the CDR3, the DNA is TGCAGTGCCGCCGGGACAGGGGGCCCCAATCAGCCCCAGCATTTT.

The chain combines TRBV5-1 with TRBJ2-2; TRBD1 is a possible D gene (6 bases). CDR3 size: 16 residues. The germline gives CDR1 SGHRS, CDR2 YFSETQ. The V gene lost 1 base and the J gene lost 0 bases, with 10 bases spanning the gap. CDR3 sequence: CASSLQGGSNTGELFF. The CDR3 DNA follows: TGCGCCAGCAGCTTGCAAGGGGGTTCGAACACCGGGGAGCTGTTTTTT. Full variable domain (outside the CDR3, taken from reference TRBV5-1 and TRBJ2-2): KAGVTQTPRYLIKTRGQQVTLSCSPISGHRSVSWYQQTPGQGLQFLFEYFSETQRNKGNFPGRFSGRQFSNSRSEMNVSTLELGDSALYLCASSLQGGSNTGELFFGEGSRLTVL.

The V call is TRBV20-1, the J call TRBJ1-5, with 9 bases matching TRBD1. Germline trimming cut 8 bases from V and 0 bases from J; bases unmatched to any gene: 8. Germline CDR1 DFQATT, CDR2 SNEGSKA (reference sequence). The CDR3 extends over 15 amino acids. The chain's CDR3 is CSLGQGIYSNQPQHF. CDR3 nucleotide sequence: TGCAGTCTCGGACAGGGGATCTATAGCAATCAGCCCCAGCATTTT.

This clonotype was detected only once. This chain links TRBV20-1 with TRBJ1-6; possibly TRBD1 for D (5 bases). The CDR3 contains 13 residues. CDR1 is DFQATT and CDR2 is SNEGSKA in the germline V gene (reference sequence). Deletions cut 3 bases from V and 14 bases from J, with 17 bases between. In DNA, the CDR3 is TGCAGTGCTAGTGAACAGGCCCGATTCGCCCTCCACTTT. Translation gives CSASEQARFALHF.

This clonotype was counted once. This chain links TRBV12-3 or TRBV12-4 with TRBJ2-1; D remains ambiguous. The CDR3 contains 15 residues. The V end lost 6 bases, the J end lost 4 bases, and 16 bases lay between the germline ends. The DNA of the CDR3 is TGTGCCAGCAGGTTCGGTCTAACGGAATACAATGAGCAGTTCTTC. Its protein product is CASRFGLTEYNEQFF.

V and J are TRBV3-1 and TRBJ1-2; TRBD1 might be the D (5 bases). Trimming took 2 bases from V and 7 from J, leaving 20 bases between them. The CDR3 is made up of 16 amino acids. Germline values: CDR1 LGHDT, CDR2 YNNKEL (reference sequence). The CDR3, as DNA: TGTGCCAGCAGCCAACCCAAAACTGGGGGAAAGGGTGGCTACACCTTC. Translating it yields CASSQPKTGGKGGYTF.

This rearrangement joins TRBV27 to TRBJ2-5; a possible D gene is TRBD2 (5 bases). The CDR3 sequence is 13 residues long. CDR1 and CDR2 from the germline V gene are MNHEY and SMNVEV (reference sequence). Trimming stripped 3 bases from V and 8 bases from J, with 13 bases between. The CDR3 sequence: CASSFSGFSTQYF. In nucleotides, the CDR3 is TGTGCCAGCAGTTTCTCGGGGTTTAGTACCCAGTACTTC.

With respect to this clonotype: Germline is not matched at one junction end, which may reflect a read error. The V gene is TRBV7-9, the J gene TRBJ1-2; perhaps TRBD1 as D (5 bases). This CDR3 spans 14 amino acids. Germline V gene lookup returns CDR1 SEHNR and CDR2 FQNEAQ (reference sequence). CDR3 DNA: TGTGCCGGCAGCCCATCAGCCGCCCAGGGTAGCTACACCTTC. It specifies CAGSPSAAQGSYTF.

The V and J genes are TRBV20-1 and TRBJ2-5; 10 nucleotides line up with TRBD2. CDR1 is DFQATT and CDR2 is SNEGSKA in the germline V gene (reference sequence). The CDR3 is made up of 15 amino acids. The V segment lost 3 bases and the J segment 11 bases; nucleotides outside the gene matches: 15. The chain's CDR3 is CSARGSGGLPYEQYF. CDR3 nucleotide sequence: TGCAGTGCTAGGGGTAGCGGGGGGCTCCCCTACGAACAGTACTTC.

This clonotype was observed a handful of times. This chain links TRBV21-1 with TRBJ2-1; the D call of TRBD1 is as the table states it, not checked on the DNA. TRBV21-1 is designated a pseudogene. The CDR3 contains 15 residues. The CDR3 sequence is CASSKDHRGMNEQFF. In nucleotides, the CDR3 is TGTGCCAGCAGCAAAGATCACAGGGGTATGAATGAGCAGTTCTTC.

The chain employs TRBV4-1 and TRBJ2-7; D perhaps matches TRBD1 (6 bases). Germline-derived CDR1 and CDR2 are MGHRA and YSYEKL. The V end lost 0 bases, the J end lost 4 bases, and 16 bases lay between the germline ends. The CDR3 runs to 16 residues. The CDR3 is CASSQEALGGRYEQYF. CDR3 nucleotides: TGCGCCAGCAGCCAAGAGGCCCTAGGGGGACGGTACGAGCAGTACTTC.

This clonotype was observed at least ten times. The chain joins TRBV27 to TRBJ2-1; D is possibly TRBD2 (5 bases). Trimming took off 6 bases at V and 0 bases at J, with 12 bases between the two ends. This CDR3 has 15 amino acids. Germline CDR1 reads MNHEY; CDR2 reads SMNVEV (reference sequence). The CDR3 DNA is TGTGCCAGCAGCCGAAGCGGAGGCTCCTACAATGAGCAGTTCTTC. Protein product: CASSRSGGSYNEQFF.

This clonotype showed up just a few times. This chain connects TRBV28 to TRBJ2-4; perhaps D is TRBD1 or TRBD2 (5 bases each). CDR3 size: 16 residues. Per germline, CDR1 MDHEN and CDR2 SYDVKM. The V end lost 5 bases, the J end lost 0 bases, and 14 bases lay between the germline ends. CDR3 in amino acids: CASSIGTLLAKNIQYF. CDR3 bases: TGTGCCAGCAGTATAGGGACGCTTCTAGCCAAAAACATTCAGTACTTC.

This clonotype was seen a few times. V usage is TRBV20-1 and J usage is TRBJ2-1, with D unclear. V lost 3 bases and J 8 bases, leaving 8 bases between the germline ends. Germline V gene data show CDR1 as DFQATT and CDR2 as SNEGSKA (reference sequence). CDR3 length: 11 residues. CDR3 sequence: CSASRSYEQFF. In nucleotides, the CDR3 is TGCAGTGCTAGCCGAAGCTATGAGCAGTTCTTC.

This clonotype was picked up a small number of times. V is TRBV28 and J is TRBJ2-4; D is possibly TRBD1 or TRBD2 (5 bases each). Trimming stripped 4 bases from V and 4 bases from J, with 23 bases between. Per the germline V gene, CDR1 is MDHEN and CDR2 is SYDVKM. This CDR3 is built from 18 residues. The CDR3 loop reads CASSSGAFRLWGKNIQYF. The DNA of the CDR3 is TGTGCCAGCAGTTCTGGGGCTTTCCGCCTTTGGGGGAAAAACATTCAGTACTTC.